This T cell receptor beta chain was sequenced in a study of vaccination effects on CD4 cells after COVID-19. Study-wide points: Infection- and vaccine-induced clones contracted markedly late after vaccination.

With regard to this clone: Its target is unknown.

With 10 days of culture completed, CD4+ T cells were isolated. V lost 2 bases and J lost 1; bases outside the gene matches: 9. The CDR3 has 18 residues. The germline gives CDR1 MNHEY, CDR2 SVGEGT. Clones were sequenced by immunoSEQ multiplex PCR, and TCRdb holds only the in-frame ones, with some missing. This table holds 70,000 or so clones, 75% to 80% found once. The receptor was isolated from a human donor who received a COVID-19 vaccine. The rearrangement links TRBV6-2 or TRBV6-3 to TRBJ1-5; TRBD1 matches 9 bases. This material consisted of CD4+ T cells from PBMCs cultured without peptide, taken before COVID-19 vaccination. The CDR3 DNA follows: TGTGCCAGCAGTTACCAAGTGACAGGGGGAATCAGCAATCAGCCCCAGCATTTT. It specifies CASSYQVTGGISNQPQHF.